The rows below give T cell receptor beta chains drawn from one sample of a study of technical replicates of blood from a handful of donors. Assay: immunoSEQ multiplex PCR; the TCRdb copy retains only in-frame clones and omits some. Of roughly 85,000 clones detected, 90% to 95% appear once; the ten largest clones hold 0.26%. Material: T cells isolated from PBMCs. These receptors came from a human donor in good health. CDR3s include the opening cysteine and the closing phenylalanine or tryptophan. The D gene is left open where the match is weak.

D gene	J gene	V gene	CDR3 protein
TRBD2	TRBJ2-5	TRBV4-1	CASRPLAGGQETQYF
NA	TRBJ2-5	TRBV21-1	CASTGGCGTGSVETQYF
TRBD2	TRBJ2-7	TRBV2	CASSPNRPAGGAYEQYF
NA	TRBJ1-3	TRBV7-9	CASSSGGYSGNTIYF
NA	TRBJ2-2	TRBV2	CASSLIRRTSTGELFF
TRBD2	TRBJ2-3	TRBV27	CASRLAGALSGDTQYF
TRBD1	TRBJ2-5	TRBV6-5	CASSTDRGRETQYF
NA	TRBJ2-2	TRBV30	CAWRSGAGELFF
TRBD2	TRBJ2-1	TRBV2	CASSGTSGGANEQFF
TRBD1	TRBJ1-1	TRBV28	CASSPQGMNTEAFF
TRBD1	TRBJ1-2	TRBV5-1	CASSLSWDSGGYTF
NA	TRBJ2-2	TRBV6-1	CASKGEVNTGELFF
TRBD1	TRBJ1-1	TRBV5-1	CASSPTGDAEAFF
TRBD1	TRBJ1-5	TRBV7-9	CASSQGGAGQPQHF
TRBD1	TRBJ1-5	TRBV19	CASSKGQGGNQPQHF
TRBD1	TRBJ1-1	TRBV27	CASSNRGNTEAFF
NA	TRBJ1-1	TRBV7-9	CASSWLLGGDTEAFF
NA	TRBJ2-5	TRBV5-4	CASGLGEETQYF
NA	TRBJ1-6	TRBV4-2	CASSEEGGSYNSPLHF
NA	TRBJ1-1	TRBV18	CASSPGGGYNTEAFF
TRBD1	TRBJ2-5	TRBV5-1	CASGRTGLETQYF
NA	TRBJ1-4	TRBV11-2	CASSLNPGQGTVGLFF
NA	TRBJ2-7	TRBV28	CASSQNSYEQYF
NA	TRBJ2-1	TRBV4-1	CASSRLNEQFF
TRBD1	TRBJ1-5	TRBV19	CASSKDRDNQPQHF
NA	TRBJ1-1	TRBV19	CASRPGQTEAFF
NA	TRBJ2-6	TRBV10-2	CASSLAGSTSGANVLTF
NA	TRBJ2-3	TRBV6-5	CASKASASTDTQYF
NA	TRBJ1-2	TRBV15	CATSRGGINYGYTF
TRBD1	TRBJ2-1	TRBV2	CASTQRQGNKNEQFF
NA	TRBJ1-3	TRBV5-8	CASNPGFSGNTIYF
NA	TRBJ1-2	TRBV9	CASSLSREGNYGYTF
NA	TRBJ1-2	TRBV2	CASIRRNLDKIFTNYGYTF
NA	TRBJ2-7	TRBV19	CASSFASWSSYEQYF
TRBD1	TRBJ1-1	TRBV6-5	CASGGTGGNTEAFF
TRBD2	TRBJ2-7	TRBV28	CASGRAGRASEQYF
NA	TRBJ2-7	TRBV5-6	CASSLSWVAEYYEQYF
NA	TRBJ1-1	TRBV6-5	CASRRPSRGFTEAFF
TRBD2	TRBJ2-6	TRBV30	CAWESRGGRSGANVLTF
NA	TRBJ1-2	TRBV2	CASFSRGYYGYTF
TRBD1	TRBJ2-1	TRBV7-8	CASSTDRGVNEQFF
TRBD1	TRBJ1-4	TRBV5-1	CASSPGQLNEKLFF
TRBD2	TRBJ2-3	TRBV7-2	CASSYRQRGSPDTQYF
NA	TRBJ2-2	TRBV5-1	CASSLGVGEANTGELFF
NA	TRBJ2-5	TRBV2	CASSARGGQETQYF
NA	TRBJ1-4	TRBV18	CASSQREEKLFF
TRBD2	TRBJ2-7	TRBV6-1	CASSEMYLAGGPEQYF
TRBD2	TRBJ2-1	TRBV18	CASSPRREGLTFEQFF
NA	TRBJ1-2	TRBV6-5	CASSYSSGGYGYTF
TRBD1	TRBJ1-2	TRBV5-1	CASSFGQGLYGYTF
TRBD1	TRBJ1-5	TRBV2	CASGRSRDRGKLNQPQHF